Detailed here is one T cell receptor beta chain. Antigen specificity is unknown. This entry is derived from a study of Ad26.COV2.S vaccination and SARS-CoV-2 variants. Study information: Participants got Ad26.COV2.S intramuscularly, once or twice 56 days apart.

Treatment defined: roughly 18 received Ad26.COV2.S at low or high dose, single or two shots; roughly five received placebo; per-sample allocation not given. Sampling occurred on day 63 after the first vaccine or placebo injection. The sample came from a Boston adult aged 18-55 years. The germline gives CDR1 SGHKS, CDR2 YYEKEE (reference sequence). This CDR3 is 14 amino acids long. Trimming cost V 6 bases and J 0 bases, with 13 bases left between them. Study findings and constraints: For non-spike TCRs, breadth in vaccine recipients resembled that in placebo recipients. Greater spike-specific TCR breadth was seen in vaccine recipients than in placebo recipients.

Here immunoSEQ multiplex PCR was the method, and the copy in TCRdb shows in-frame clones only, minus some. Of roughly 700,000 clones listed, 89% are singletons. The rearrangement uses TRBV5-5 and TRBJ2-7, with D hard to call. The sequence was obtained from a person between 18 and 59 years old who received the Ad26.COV2.S COVID-19 vaccine or a placebo. Sample: peripheral blood, taken in a trial of Ad26.COV2.S vaccine versus placebo. The CDR3 is CASNPYTPSYEQYF. As DNA, the CDR3 is TGTGCCAGCAACCCCTACACTCCCTCCTACGAGCAGTACTTC.